A selection of T cell receptor beta chains follows, all from one sample in a study of T cell responses to AZD1222 COVID-19 vaccine. Sequenced by immunoSEQ multiplex PCR; TCRdb stores in-frame clones only, minus some. The sample comprises about 120,000 clones, approximately 86% of which are singletons, and approximately 9.6% rests with the top ten. The sequenced sample was peripheral blood, obtained on day 0 of AZD1222 vaccination. The receptors here all came from an adult in good health. Each CDR3 is given with its conserved first and last residue. A D gene is named only where the DNA matches it firmly. Size values are once, few and many counts, or a class for expanded clones, and some rows have none.

D gene	J gene	V gene	clone size	CDR3 protein	CDR3 DNA
TRBD1	TRBJ2-7	TRBV3-1/TRBV3-2	-	CASSQDTGTGSHEQYF	TGTGCCAGCAGCCAAGACACCGGGACAGGGTCCCACGAGCAGTACTTC
TRBD2	TRBJ2-5	TRBV11-2	once	CASSLSGGGPEETQYF	TGTGCCAGCAGCCTCAGCGGGGGGGGACCGGAAGAGACCCAGTACTTC
TRBD1	TRBJ1-5	TRBV7-2	-	CASSLRQGGQPQHF	TGTGCCAGCAGCTTACGACAGGGTGGTCAGCCCCAGCATTTT
-	TRBJ2-5	TRBV7-8	-	CASSLTSAPETQYF	TGTGCCAGCAGCCTAACTAGTGCGCCAGAGACCCAGTACTTC
TRBD1	TRBJ1-1	TRBV9	-	CASSVGQVDTEAFF	TGTGCCAGCAGCGTCGGACAGGTTGACACTGAAGCTTTCTTT
TRBD2	TRBJ2-1	TRBV19	-	CASSDARGAGAVEQFF	TGTGCCAGTAGTGATGCCCGAGGAGCGGGAGCGGTTGAGCAGTTCTTC
-	TRBJ1-4	TRBV6-4	-	CANRLINEKLFF	TGTGCCAACAGGTTAATTAATGAAAAACTGTTTTTT
TRBD2	TRBJ2-5	TRBV9	-	CASGTPLRGGTQYF	TGTGCCAGCGGAACCCCGTTACGGGGGGGTACCCAGTACTTC
TRBD2	TRBJ2-3	TRBV4-2	-	CASSQAPVFSSGLTDTQYF	TGTGCCAGCAGCCAAGCCCCGGTCTTTTCTAGCGGGCTCACAGATACGCAGTATTTT
-	TRBJ1-2	TRBV18	-	CASSPLSGGYTF	TGTGCCAGCTCACCACTCAGTGGGGGCTACACCTTC
TRBD2	TRBJ2-1	TRBV2	-	CASTGSLPGGEQFF	TGTGCCAGCACCGGGTCTCTCCCGGGGGGTGAGCAGTTCTTC
-	TRBJ1-4	TRBV6-2/TRBV6-3	few	CASSYTRLPDPGNEKLFF	TGTGCCAGCAGTTACACCAGGTTGCCCGACCCGGGGAATGAAAAACTGTTTTTT
-	TRBJ1-1	TRBV3-1/TRBV3-2	-	CASSQPQGRAEAFF	TGTGCCAGCAGCCAACCACAGGGTAGGGCTGAAGCTTTCTTT
-	TRBJ2-5	TRBV5-5	-	CASSLMKKEETQYF	TGTGCCAGCAGCTTGATGAAGAAAGAAGAGACCCAGTACTTC
TRBD1	TRBJ2-3	TRBV7-3	-	CASSHRPGQGSTDTQYF	TGTGCCAGCAGCCATCGCCCGGGACAGGGTAGCACAGATACGCAGTATTTT
TRBD1	TRBJ1-2	TRBV25-1	-	CASSLGQGAYGYTF	TGTGCCAGCAGCCTAGGACAGGGTGCCTATGGCTACACCTTC
TRBD1	TRBJ2-5	TRBV7-9	-	CASSLGDRGRGETQYF	TGTGCCAGCAGCTTAGGGGACAGGGGGCGCGGGGAGACCCAGTACTTC
-	TRBJ2-1	TRBV28	-	CASTFEGGSYNEQFF	TGTGCCAGCACTTTCGAGGGGGGGTCCTACAATGAGCAGTTCTTC
TRBD1	TRBJ2-6	TRBV3-1/TRBV3-2	-	CASSHSTGVYGANVLTF	TGTGCCAGCAGCCATTCGACAGGGGTTTATGGGGCCAACGTCCTGACTTTC
-	TRBJ2-5	TRBV5-4	-	CASSSWTDRETQYF	TGTGCCAGCAGCTCATGGACGGATCGAGAGACCCAGTACTTC
-	TRBJ1-5	TRBV4-3	-	CAPRGSVGGPPAESNQPQHF	TGCGCCCCCAGAGGTTCCGTGGGGGGTCCTCCCGCGGAAAGCAATCAGCCCCAGCATTTT
-	TRBJ1-2	TRBV7-9	many	CASSQGRVGYTF	TGTGCCAGCAGCCAGGGACGGGTTGGCTACACCTTC
-	TRBJ2-7	TRBV6-5	-	CASRGGVSYEQYF	TGTGCCAGCAGGGGGGGCGTCTCCTACGAGCAGTACTTC
-	TRBJ2-7	TRBV14	once	CASSQETAFYEQYF	TGTGCCAGCAGCCAAGAGACAGCCTTCTACGAGCAGTACTTC
TRBD2	TRBJ2-3	TRBV2	-	CASRVGLAGYYTDTQYF	TGTGCCAGCAGGGTGGGGCTAGCGGGGTATTACACAGATACGCAGTATTTT
-	TRBJ1-1	TRBV19	-	CASSIRQGTTEAFF	TGTGCCAGTAGTATAAGGCAGGGGACCACTGAAGCTTTCTTT
-	TRBJ1-6	TRBV27	-	CASSLRWVDNSPLHF	TGTGCCAGCAGTTTGAGATGGGTGGATAATTCACCCCTCCACTTT
-	TRBJ2-5	TRBV7-2	-	CASSLAPLQGQYF	TGTGCCAGCAGCTTGGCACCCCTGCAGGGTCAGTACTTC
-	TRBJ1-1	TRBV6-2/TRBV6-3	-	CASSYSQLNTEAFF	TGTGCCAGCAGTTACTCACAGCTGAACACTGAAGCTTTCTTT
-	TRBJ1-2	TRBV27	-	CASSSQGGDYGYTF	TGTGCCAGCAGTTCACAGGGCGGAGACTATGGCTACACCTTC
TRBD1	TRBJ1-2	TRBV15	-	CATSRGDRYSNYGYTF	TGTGCCACCAGCAGAGGGGACAGATATTCTAACTATGGCTACACCTTC
TRBD1	TRBJ2-1	TRBV9	-	CASSPGTATYNEQFF	TGTGCCAGCAGCCCCGGGACAGCGACCTACAATGAGCAGTTCTTC
-	TRBJ2-7	TRBV9	-	CASSYQGGEQYF	TGTGCCAGCAGCTACCAGGGAGGCGAGCAGTACTTC
TRBD1	TRBJ2-7	TRBV9	few	CASSPNTGAYEQYF	TGTGCCAGCAGCCCCAACACAGGGGCCTACGAGCAGTACTTC
-	TRBJ2-1	TRBV20-1	-	CSVHYYNEQFF	TGCAGTGTACATTATTACAATGAGCAGTTCTTC
TRBD2	TRBJ2-1	TRBV24-1	-	CATSALAGDYNEQFF	TGTGCCACCAGTGCCCTAGCGGGAGACTACAATGAGCAGTTCTTC
TRBD1	TRBJ1-1	TRBV7-3	once	CASSAIGTGRMNTEAFF	TGTGCCAGCAGCGCGATCGGGACAGGGCGTATGAACACTGAAGCTTTCTTT
-	TRBJ1-1	TRBV6-6	-	CASSSLGPNTEAFF	TGTGCCAGCAGTTCCTTGGGCCCAAACACTGAAGCTTTCTTT
-	TRBJ1-4	TRBV28	-	CASSLWVVSGIATNEKLFF	TGTGCCAGCAGTTTATGGGTCGTGAGCGGGATAGCTACTAATGAAAAACTGTTTTTT
TRBD2	TRBJ2-3	TRBV7-2	once	CASSLRLAGRTDTQYF	TGTGCCAGCAGCCTACGACTAGCGGGTCGCACAGATACGCAGTATTTT
-	TRBJ1-1	TRBV18	-	CASSRTALMNTEAFF	TGTGCCAGCTCACGAACCGCCCTGATGAACACTGAAGCTTTCTTT
-	TRBJ1-2	TRBV12-3/TRBV12-4	once	CASSLRLNYGYTF	TGTGCCAGCAGTTTGAGACTTAACTATGGCTACACCTTC
-	TRBJ1-2	TRBV11-2	-	CASSSRTVDGYTF	TGTGCCAGCAGCTCGAGGACTGTCGATGGCTACACCTTC
TRBD1	TRBJ1-4	TRBV9	once	CASSGPGTAWEKLFF	TGTGCCAGCAGCGGCCCCGGGACAGCTTGGGAAAAACTGTTTTTT
TRBD2	TRBJ2-7	TRBV4-3	once	CASSQDFYPAGGGEQYF	TGCGCCAGCAGCCAAGATTTCTACCCAGCGGGAGGGGGGGAGCAGTACTTC
-	TRBJ1-5	TRBV7-2	once	CASSLMTRGISNQPQHF	TGTGCCAGCAGCTTAATGACTAGGGGGATTAGCAATCAGCCCCAGCATTTT
-	TRBJ2-2	TRBV4-2	-	CASSQSPREGELFF	TGTGCCAGCAGCCAATCCCCCCGTGAGGGGGAGCTGTTTTTT
TRBD1	TRBJ2-5	TRBV29-1	-	CSVEDRRDREGETQYF	TGCAGCGTTGAAGATAGGCGGGACAGGGAGGGAGAGACCCAGTACTTC
-	TRBJ1-4	TRBV9	-	CASSVGVPRNEKLFF	TGTGCCAGCAGCGTAGGGGTCCCAAGGAATGAAAAACTGTTTTTT
-	TRBJ2-5	TRBV28	-	CASSFQGSETQYF	TGTGCCAGCAGTTTTCAGGGATCAGAGACCCAGTACTTC
-	TRBJ2-4	TRBV7-2	-	CASSPQGFSNIQYF	TGTGCCAGCAGCCCCCAGGGGTTCTCTAACATTCAGTACTTC
TRBD2	TRBJ2-1	TRBV18	-	CASSPPTLAGANNEQFF	TGTGCCAGCTCACCCCCAACTCTAGCGGGGGCCAACAATGAGCAGTTCTTC
-	TRBJ1-3	TRBV19	-	CASSIAPGSERGSGNTIYF	TGTGCCAGTAGTATAGCCCCAGGGAGTGAGAGGGGCTCTGGAAACACCATATATTTT
-	TRBJ1-1	TRBV21-1	-	CASVPDLTEAFF	TGTGCCAGCGTCCCTGACTTAACTGAAGCTTTCTTT
-	TRBJ2-1	TRBV11-3	-	CASSLEASREQFF	TGTGCCAGCAGCTTAGAGGCTAGTCGTGAGCAGTTCTTC
-	TRBJ2-3	TRBV27	-	CASRSELMDTQYF	TGTGCCAGCAGGTCAGAATTAATGGATACGCAGTATTTT
TRBD1	TRBJ1-2	TRBV24-1	-	CATSDPTGSGYGYTF	TGTGCCACCAGTGACCCGACAGGGTCGGGTTATGGCTACACCTTC
TRBD2	TRBJ2-7	TRBV6-2/TRBV6-3	-	CASSGGAYEQYF	TGTGCCAGCAGCGGGGGGGCATACGAGCAGTACTTC
-	TRBJ1-1	TRBV5-1	-	CASSLASNTEAFF	TGCGCCAGCAGCTTGGCCTCCAACACTGAAGCTTTCTTT